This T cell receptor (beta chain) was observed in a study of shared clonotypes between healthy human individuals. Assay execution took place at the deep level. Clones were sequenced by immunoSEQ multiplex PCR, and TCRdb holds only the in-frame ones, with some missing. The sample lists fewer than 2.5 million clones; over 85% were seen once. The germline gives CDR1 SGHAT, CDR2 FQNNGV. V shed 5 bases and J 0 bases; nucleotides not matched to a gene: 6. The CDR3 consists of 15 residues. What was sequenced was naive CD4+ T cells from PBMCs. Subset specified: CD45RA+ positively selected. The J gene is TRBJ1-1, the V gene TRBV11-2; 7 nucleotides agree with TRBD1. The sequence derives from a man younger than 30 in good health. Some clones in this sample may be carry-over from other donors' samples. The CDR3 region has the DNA TGTGCCAGCAGCCAAAGGGGGCGGTTGAACACTGAAGCTTTCTTT. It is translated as CASSQRGRLNTEAFF.